This T cell receptor (beta chain) emerged from a study of blood T cell repertoires in COVID-19. Assay: immunoSEQ multiplex PCR; the TCRdb copy retains only in-frame clones and omits some. The table lists 270,000 or so clones, around 85% of them singletons. The germline V and J ends were trimmed by 0 bases and 8 bases, with 11 bases remaining between them. The CDR3 consists of 13 residues. Germline V gene lookup returns CDR1 SGHDT and CDR2 YYEEEE. Input material: peripheral blood. This receptor was obtained from a human donor with COVID-19, enrolled during active disease. The donor label of this sample is uncertain. The chain has TRBV5-6 and TRBJ1-2, with D hard to call. The CDR3 reads CASSLGGLGGYTF. In nucleotides, the CDR3 is TGTGCCAGCAGCTTGGGCGGGTTGGGAGGCTACACCTTC.